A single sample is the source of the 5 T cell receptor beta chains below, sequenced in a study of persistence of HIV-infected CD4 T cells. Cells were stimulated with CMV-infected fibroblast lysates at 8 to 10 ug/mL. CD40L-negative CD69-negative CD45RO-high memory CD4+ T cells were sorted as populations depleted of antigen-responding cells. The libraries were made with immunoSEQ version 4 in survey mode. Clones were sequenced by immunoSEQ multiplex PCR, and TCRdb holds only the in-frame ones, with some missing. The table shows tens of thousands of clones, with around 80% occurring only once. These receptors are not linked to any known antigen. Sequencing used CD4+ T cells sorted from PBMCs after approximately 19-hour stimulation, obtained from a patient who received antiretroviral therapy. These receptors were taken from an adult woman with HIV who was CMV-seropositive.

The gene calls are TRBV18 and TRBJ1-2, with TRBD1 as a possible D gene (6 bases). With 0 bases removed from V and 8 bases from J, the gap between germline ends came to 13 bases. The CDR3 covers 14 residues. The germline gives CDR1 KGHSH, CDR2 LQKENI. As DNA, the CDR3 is TGTGCCAGCTCACCACCTCAGGGGTTTTACGGCTACACCTTC. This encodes CASSPPQGFYGYTF. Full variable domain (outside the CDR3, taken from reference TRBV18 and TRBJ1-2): NAGVMQNPRHLVRRRGQEARLRCSPMKGHSHVYWYRQLPEEGLKFMVYLQKENIIDESGMPKERFSAEFPKEGPSILRIQQVVRGDSAAYFCASSPPQGFYGYTFGSGTRLTVV.

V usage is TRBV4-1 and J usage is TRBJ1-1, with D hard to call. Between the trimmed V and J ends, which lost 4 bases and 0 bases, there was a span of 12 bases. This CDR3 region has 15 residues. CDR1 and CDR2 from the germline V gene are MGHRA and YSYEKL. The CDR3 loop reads CASSPESPMNTEAFF. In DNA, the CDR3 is TGCGCCAGCAGCCCAGAAAGCCCGATGAACACTGAAGCTTTCTTT.

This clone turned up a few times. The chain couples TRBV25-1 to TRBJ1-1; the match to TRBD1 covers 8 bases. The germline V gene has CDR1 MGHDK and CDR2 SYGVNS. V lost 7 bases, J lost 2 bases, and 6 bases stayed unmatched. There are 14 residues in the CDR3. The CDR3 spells CASTRTGQNTEAFF. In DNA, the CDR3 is TGTGCCAGCACAAGGACAGGGCAAAACACTGAAGCTTTCTTT.

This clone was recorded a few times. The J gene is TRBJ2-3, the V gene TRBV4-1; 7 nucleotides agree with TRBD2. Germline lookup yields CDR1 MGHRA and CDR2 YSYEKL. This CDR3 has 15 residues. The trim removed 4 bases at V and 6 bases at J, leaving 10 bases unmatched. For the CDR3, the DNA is TGCGCCAGCAGCCCGGGACTATCCACGTCCGATACGCAGTATTTT. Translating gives CASSPGLSTSDTQYF.

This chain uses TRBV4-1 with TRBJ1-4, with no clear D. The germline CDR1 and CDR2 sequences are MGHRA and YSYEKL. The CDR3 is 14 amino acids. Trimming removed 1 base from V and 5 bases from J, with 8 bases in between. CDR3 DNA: TGCGCCAGCAGCCAAGGGACGGAGAATGAAAAACTGTTTTTT. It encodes CASSQGTENEKLFF.